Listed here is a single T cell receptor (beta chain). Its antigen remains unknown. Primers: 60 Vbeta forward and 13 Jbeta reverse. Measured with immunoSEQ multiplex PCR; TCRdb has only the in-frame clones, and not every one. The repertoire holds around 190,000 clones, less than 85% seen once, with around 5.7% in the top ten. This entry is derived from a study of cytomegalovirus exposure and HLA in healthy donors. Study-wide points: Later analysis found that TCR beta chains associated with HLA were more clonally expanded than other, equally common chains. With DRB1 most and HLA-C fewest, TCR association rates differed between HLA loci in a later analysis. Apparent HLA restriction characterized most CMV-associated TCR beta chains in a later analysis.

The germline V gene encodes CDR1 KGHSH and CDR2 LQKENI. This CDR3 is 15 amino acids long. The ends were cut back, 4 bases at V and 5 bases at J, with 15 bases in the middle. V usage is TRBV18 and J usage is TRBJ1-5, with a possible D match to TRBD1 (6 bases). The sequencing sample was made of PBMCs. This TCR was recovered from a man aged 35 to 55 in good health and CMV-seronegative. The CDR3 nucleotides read TGTGCCAGCTCACGACTCTTAGGGGGGGATCAGCCCCAGCATTTT. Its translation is CASSRLLGGDQPQHF.